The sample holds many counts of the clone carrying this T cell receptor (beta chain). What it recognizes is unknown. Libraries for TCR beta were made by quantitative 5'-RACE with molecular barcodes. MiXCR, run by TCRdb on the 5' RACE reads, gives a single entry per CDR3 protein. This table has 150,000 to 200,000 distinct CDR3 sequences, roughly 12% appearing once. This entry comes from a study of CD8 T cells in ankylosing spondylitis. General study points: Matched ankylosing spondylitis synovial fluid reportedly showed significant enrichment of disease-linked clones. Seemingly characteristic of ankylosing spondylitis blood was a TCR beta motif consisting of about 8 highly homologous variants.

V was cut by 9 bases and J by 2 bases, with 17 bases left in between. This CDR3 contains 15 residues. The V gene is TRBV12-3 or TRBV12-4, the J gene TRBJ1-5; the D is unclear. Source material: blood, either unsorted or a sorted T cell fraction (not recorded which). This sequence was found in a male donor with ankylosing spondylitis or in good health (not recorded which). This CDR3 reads CASSGRLMGNQPQHF. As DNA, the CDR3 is TGTGCCAGTAGCGGAAGGCTGATGGGCAATCAGCCCCAGCATTTT.